These 22 T cell receptor beta chains originate from one sample sequenced in a study of cytomegalovirus exposure and HLA in healthy donors. PCR amplification relied on 60 Vbeta primers (plus 13 Jbeta primers). TCRdb keeps only in-frame clones here, not all; method: immunoSEQ multiplex PCR. The sample holds some 200,000 clones, more than 65% seen once. The sample was PBMCs. These receptors were collected from a man aged 18 to 29 in good health and CMV-seronegative.

As regards this clone: Other nucleotide sequences from this sample produce the same CDR3. CDR3 sequence: CASSERTGNQPQHF. CDR3 sequence (DNA): TGTGCCAGCAGTGAACGGACAGGCAATCAGCCCCAGCATTTT. This chain joins TRBV2 and TRBJ1-5, with D possibly being TRBD1 (6 bases). Per germline, CDR1 SNHLY and CDR2 FYNNEI. The CDR3 extends over 14 amino acids. V was shortened by 2 bases and J by 2 bases, with 7 bases between the two germline ends.

This sequence joins TRBV7-8 and TRBJ2-5; possibly TRBD1 for D (5 bases). Germline CDR1 is SGHVS and CDR2 is FQNEAQ. The CDR3 runs to 15 residues. The V and J ends lost 2 bases and 0 bases respectively, with 10 bases between them. CDR3 nucleotide sequence: TGTGCCAGCAGCTTAAGGGGCAGCAACCAAGAGACCCAGTACTTC. It codes for CASSLRGSNQETQYF.

This clone came up once. The V gene is TRBV5-1, the J gene TRBJ1-4; 9 bases are a match to TRBD1. The CDR3 totals 17 residues. V was pared by 4 bases and J by 8 bases, with 15 bases of the junction left unmatched. Germline lookup yields CDR1 SGHRS and CDR2 YFSETQ. The CDR3 loop reads CASSTGQGSLRKEKLFF. CDR3 nucleotide sequence: TGCGCCAGCAGCACGGGACAGGGAAGCCTTCGTAAGGAAAAACTGTTTTTT.

This chain links TRBV7-9 with TRBJ1-2, with 7 bases lining up with TRBD1. The V and J ends lost 2 bases and 2 bases, in that order; junction bases with no gene match: 5. This CDR3 has 15 amino acids. Germline loops: CDR1 SEHNR, CDR2 FQNEAQ (reference sequence). Written as DNA, the CDR3 is TGTGCCAGCAGCTTAATGTCAGGGGGGAACTATGGCTACACCTTC. Its translation: CASSLMSGGNYGYTF.

The chain couples TRBV7-8 to TRBJ2-2; D gene ambiguous. This CDR3 region has 16 residues. Germline V CDR1 and CDR2: SGHVS, FQNEAQ. The V gene lost 5 bases and the J gene lost 5 bases, with 18 bases spanning the gap. CDR3 in DNA: TGTGCCAGCAGCGCGGTGGCGAGTTTCGGGACCGGGGAGCTGTTTTTT. This gives the protein CASSAVASFGTGELFF.

This clone was picked up a small number of times. The chain couples TRBV5-1 to TRBJ1-2, with D uncertain. The CDR3 covers 13 residues. CDR1 is SGHRS and CDR2 is YFSETQ in the germline V gene. V lost 1 base to trimming and J lost 6 bases, with 10 bases between them. As DNA, the CDR3 is TGCGCCAGCAGCTTGAGATCGAGAGATGGCTACACCTTC. Protein sequence: CASSLRSRDGYTF.

This clone has only one observation. J is TRBJ2-3 and V is TRBV2, with TRBD2 matching over 12 bases. Germline lookup yields CDR1 SNHLY and CDR2 FYNNEI. The junction had 4 bases not matched to a gene; V was cut back by 4 bases and J by 2 bases. CDR3 length: 16 amino acids. The DNA of the CDR3 is TGTGCCAGCAGTGGCAGGACTAGCGGGGTCACAGATACGCAGTATTTT. This codes for CASSGRTSGVTDTQYF.

The chain is built from TRBV28 and TRBJ2-3, with 10 bases that match TRBD2. This CDR3 comprises 17 residues. Germline trimming cut 0 bases from V and 5 bases from J; bases unmatched to any gene: 8. Per germline, CDR1 MDHEN and CDR2 SYDVKM. The CDR3 nucleotides read TGTGCCAGCAGTTTATGGGCGAGCGGGAGGGCCGGAGATACGCAGTATTTT. This translates into CASSLWASGRAGDTQYF.

In regard to this clone: Other nucleotide sequences in the sample specify the same CDR3. The chain recombines TRBV6-6 with TRBJ1-5; 7 positions agree with TRBD1. This CDR3 spans 14 amino acids. The germline gives CDR1 MNHNY, CDR2 SVGAGI (reference sequence). The J segment lost 8 bases and the V segment lost 5 bases, leaving 9 bases of the junction unmatched. DNA for the CDR3: TGTGCCAGCAGTGACAGGGATTTTAGCGAGCCCCAGCATTTT. Translated, it gives CASSDRDFSEPQHF.

The genes are TRBV27 and TRBJ2-5; 8 nucleotides agree with TRBD2. This CDR3 has 16 amino acids. Trimming removed 5 bases from V and 4 bases from J; junction bases left unmatched: 12. Germline V gene data show CDR1 as MNHEY and CDR2 as SMNVEV (reference sequence). CDR3 loop: CASSPPTGLAGETQYF. The DNA for the CDR3 is TGTGCCAGCAGTCCTCCTACTGGACTAGCTGGAGAGACCCAGTACTTC.

The V gene is TRBV15, the J gene TRBJ2-7; 13 bases map to TRBD2. The trim removed 3 bases at V and 2 bases at J, leaving 7 bases unmatched. The CDR3 is 17 amino acids. Germline-derived CDR1 and CDR2 are LNHNV and YYDKDF (reference sequence). Here the CDR3 DNA reads TGTGCCACCAGCAGGTCAACTAGCGGGAGGGGGACCTACGAGCAGTACTTC. Amino acid sequence: CATSRSTSGRGTYEQYF.

The CDR3 is CAISGDREAFF. The CDR3 DNA follows: TGTGCCATCAGTGGGGACAGGGAAGCTTTCTTT. The genes are TRBV10-3 and TRBJ1-1; TRBD1 matches 8 bases. Germline CDR1 reads ENHRY; CDR2 reads SYGVKD. CDR3 length: 11 amino acids. The V segment lost 4 bases and the J segment 8 bases; nucleotides outside the gene matches: 0.

This chain uses TRBV9 with TRBJ2-7; D call uncertain. This CDR3 has 13 amino acids. The V end lost 4 bases, the J end lost 3 bases, and 11 bases lay between the germline ends. CDR1 and CDR2 (germline): SGDLS, YYNGEE. The CDR3 loop is CASSPGHGYEQYF. The CDR3, as DNA: TGTGCCAGCAGCCCCGGTCACGGCTACGAGCAGTACTTC.

The CDR3 reads CSVLGNTEAFF. CDR3 coding DNA: TGCAGCGTACTAGGAAACACTGAAGCTTTCTTT. The V call is TRBV29-1, the J call TRBJ1-1, with D uncertain. CDR1 SQVTM and CDR2 ANQGSEA come from the germline V gene. Trimming shortened V by 6 bases and J by 2 bases, and 7 bases separated the two germline ends. The CDR3 spans 11 residues.

J is TRBJ2-7 and V is TRBV2; 13 bases match TRBD2. The V gene end was trimmed by 3 bases and the J gene end by 3 bases; junction bases not matched to a gene: 2. CDR3 size: 15 residues. The germline gives CDR1 SNHLY, CDR2 FYNNEI. CDR3 sequence: CASSEGLAGIYEQYF. CDR3 sequence (DNA): TGTGCCAGCAGTGAGGGACTAGCGGGGATCTACGAGCAGTACTTC.

Details on this clone: This CDR3 is also generated by other DNA sequences in the sample. This chain connects TRBV7-2 to TRBJ2-7; 7 bases are a match to TRBD2. V was pared by 0 bases and J by 2 bases, with 7 bases of the junction left unmatched. The germline gives CDR1 SGHTA, CDR2 FQGNSA. The CDR3 is 16 amino acids. DNA for the CDR3: TGTGCCAGCAGCTTAGCTCGAATTGCGGGGGCCTACGAGCAGTACTTC. It codes for CASSLARIAGAYEQYF.

This chain connects TRBV5-1 to TRBJ2-4; TRBD2 agrees at 10 bases. This CDR3 is 16 amino acids long. V lost 2 bases, J lost 7 bases, and 9 bases stayed unmatched. Germline lookup yields CDR1 SGHRS and CDR2 YFSETQ. The CDR3 sequence: CASSFLGLAGVNIQYF. The CDR3 bases are TGCGCCAGCAGCTTCCTGGGGCTAGCGGGAGTGAACATTCAGTACTTC.

V usage is TRBV30 and J usage is TRBJ2-2; 7 bases align to TRBD1. The germline CDR1 and CDR2 sequences are GTSNPN and SVGIG (reference sequence). CDR3 size: 14 residues. V trimming: 1 base; J trimming: 6 bases; junction bases outside the gene matches: 5. The CDR3 sequence is CAWSAGGDSGELFF. For the CDR3, the DNA is TGTGCCTGGAGTGCAGGGGGTGACTCCGGGGAGCTGTTTTTT.

The chain uses TRBV2 and TRBJ2-7, with TRBD2 as a possible D gene (6 bases). Germline-derived CDR1 and CDR2 are SNHLY and FYNNEI. The CDR3 consists of 14 residues. Trimming cost V 6 bases and J 5 bases, with 17 bases left between them. In DNA, the CDR3 is TGTGCCAGCAGACTAGCATTTAATACTGACGAGCAGTACTTC. The encoded protein is CASRLAFNTDEQYF.

This chain joins TRBV30 and TRBJ2-7, with a possible D match to TRBD2 (6 bases). The CDR3 is 13 residues long. V dropped 0 bases and J dropped 9 bases, with 15 bases sitting between them. In germline, CDR1 is GTSNPN, CDR2 SVGIG (reference sequence). The CDR3: CAWSVREAGRQYF. The CDR3 DNA reads TGTGCCTGGAGTGTAAGGGAGGCGGGAAGGCAGTACTTC.

The chain links TRBV10-3 to TRBJ1-4, with D possibly matching TRBD1 (6 bases). This CDR3 comprises 17 residues. Germline V CDR1 and CDR2: ENHRY, SYGVKD. Trimming left V 3 bases short and J 0 bases short, with 14 bases between. CDR3 in DNA: TGTGCCATCAGTGAACGAGACAGGTCCTCAACTAATGAAAAACTGTTTTTT. It specifies CAISERDRSSTNEKLFF.

The chain couples TRBV9 to TRBJ2-7; D perhaps matches TRBD2 (5 bases). This CDR3 is built from 13 residues. V gave up 3 bases and J gave up 6 bases, with 13 bases separating them. Germline V gene sequence: CDR1 SGDLS, CDR2 YYNGEE. In DNA, the CDR3 is TGTGCCAGCAGCGCCACCTACAGCGGCGAGCAGTACTTC. It translates to CASSATYSGEQYF.